The entry below describes one TCR delta chain. TCRdb re-called the RT-PCR reads through CATT. The data hold about 10,000 delta-chain clones, with approximately 37% observed a single time. The sample belongs to a study of gamma-delta T cells after stem cell transplantation. The CDR3 has 18 residues. V gave up 2 bases and J gave up 8 bases; unmatched junction bases: 19. CDR1 is TSWWSYY and CDR2 is QGS in the germline V gene. The chain links TRDV1 to TRDJ1, with 8 nucleotides matching TRDD3. This clonotype originated in a human donor. It is not recorded whose cells these are; they may come from a transplant donor. Input material: gamma-delta T cells. The chain's CDR3 is CALGETTGPTPWGRKLIF. For the CDR3, the DNA is TGTGCTCTTGGGGAAACAACAGGTCCTACACCCTGGGGGAGGAAACTCATCTTT.